Below, 20 T cell receptor beta chains from the same sample are listed, as sequenced in a study of long-term antiretroviral therapy in people with HIV. Sequencing relied on immunoSEQ assay v3.0, run at survey level. Clones were read by immunoSEQ multiplex PCR, and TCRdb kept only the in-frame ones, dropping some. The data hold approximately 19,000 clones, with 87% observed a single time. Source: unsorted PBMCs, taken 2.1 years after starting antiretroviral therapy. The receptor set was obtained from a man aged 18 to 30 with HIV.

The rearrangement uses TRBV6-1 and TRBJ1-2; 7 bases agree with TRBD1. This CDR3 is 13 amino acids long. The ends lost 5 bases at V and 3 bases at J; junction bases unmatched: 3. From germline, CDR1 is MNHNS and CDR2 SASEGT. CDR3: CASSTGTDYGYTF. The CDR3 DNA is TGTGCCAGCAGTACCGGGACAGACTATGGCTACACCTTC.

The rearrangement links TRBV29-1 to TRBJ1-2, with D hard to call. Trimming cost V 4 bases and J 0 bases, with 15 bases left between them. Germline V lookup: CDR1 SQVTM, CDR2 ANQGSEA. CDR3 length: 15 amino acids. The CDR3 DNA follows: TGCAGCGTTGTAGGGCGGTTTTCAGCTAACTATGGCTACACCTTC. The encoded protein is CSVVGRFSANYGYTF.

The V call is TRBV28, the J call TRBJ1-1; no clear D gene. Germline V lookup: CDR1 MDHEN, CDR2 SYDVKM. CDR3 length: 16 residues. Trimming removed 2 bases at V and 0 bases at J, with 13 bases between. The CDR3 bases are TGTGCCAGCAGTTTACCTCGGACGGCTTTGAACACTGAAGCTTTCTTT. Its protein product is CASSLPRTALNTEAFF.

This clone was counted between two and nine times. V usage is TRBV7-2 and J usage is TRBJ1-5; no clear D gene. Germline CDR1 is SGHTA and CDR2 is FQGNSA. The CDR3 is made up of 13 amino acids. Trimming pared 1 base from V and 1 base from J, leaving 2 bases between. CDR3 loop: CASSLVSNQPQHF. In DNA form, the CDR3 reads TGTGCCAGCAGCTTAGTCAGCAATCAGCCCCAGCATTTT.

This chain joins TRBV7-2 and TRBJ1-2, with unresolved D. CDR1 and CDR2 (germline): SGHTA, FQGNSA. The V and J ends lost 1 base and 0 bases respectively, with 6 bases between them. This CDR3 spans 14 amino acids. CDR3 amino acids: CASSLGGSNYGYTF. The CDR3 nucleotides read TGTGCCAGCAGCTTAGGAGGGTCTAACTATGGCTACACCTTC.

The J gene is TRBJ1-5, the V gene TRBV15; D gene uncertain. The ends were cut back, 6 bases at V and 0 bases at J, with 9 bases in the middle. This CDR3 has 14 residues. Germline V gene lookup returns CDR1 LNHNV and CDR2 YYDKDF (reference sequence). The CDR3 reads CATSNSYSNQPQHF. The DNA for the CDR3 is TGTGCCACCAGTAACAGTTATAGCAATCAGCCCCAGCATTTT.

This rearrangement joins TRBV11-2 to TRBJ1-1; D unclear. Germline V gives CDR1 SGHAT, CDR2 FQNNGV. The CDR3 has 13 residues. V was shortened by 1 base and J by 8 bases, with 11 bases between the two germline ends. CDR3 nucleotides: TGTGCCAGCAGCTTAGTTTGGGCCGCGGAAGCTTTCTTT. Protein product: CASSLVWAAEAFF.

The chain joins TRBV5-4 to TRBJ2-2, with TRBD2 as a possible D gene (6 bases). The length of the CDR3 is 16 residues. With 5 bases removed from V and 1 base from J, the gap between germline ends came to 15 bases. Germline V CDR1 and CDR2: SGHNT, YYREEE (reference sequence). As DNA, the CDR3 is TGTGCCAGCAGTCACGTGGGGCGGGAGAACACCGGGGAGCTGTTTTTT. Amino acid sequence: CASSHVGRENTGELFF.

This clone was seen only once. The chain is built from TRBV6-1 and TRBJ2-3; 7 positions agree with TRBD1. The V gene's germline CDR1 is MNHNS and CDR2 SASEGT. Trimming cost V 6 bases and J 3 bases; bases outside gene matches: 9. CDR3 size: 15 residues. The chain's CDR3 is CASSPGGIPTDTQYF. DNA for the CDR3: TGTGCCAGCAGCCCAGGGGGTATCCCGACAGATACGCAGTATTTT.

In the case of this clone: The sample has other DNA sequences that encode this CDR3 too. The V gene is TRBV27, the J gene TRBJ2-6; the D is unclear. Germline loops: CDR1 MNHEY, CDR2 SMNVEV (reference sequence). There are 13 residues in the CDR3. Trimming shortened V by 3 bases and J by 1 base, and 1 base separated the two germline ends. This chain's CDR3 is CASSFSGANVLTF. The CDR3 nucleotides read TGTGCCAGCAGTTTTTCTGGGGCCAACGTCCTGACTTTC.

This clone has more than one count but fewer than ten. V and J are TRBV14 and TRBJ2-7, with D perhaps matching TRBD1 or TRBD2 (5 bases each). CDR1 is SGHDN and CDR2 is FVKESK in the germline V gene. The V gene lost 4 bases and the J gene lost 4 bases, with 11 bases spanning the gap. The CDR3 is 13 residues long. CDR3 sequence: CASSPMGVYEQYF. The CDR3 region has the DNA TGTGCCAGCAGCCCTATGGGGGTTTACGAGCAGTACTTC.

Comment on this clone: The sample holds other DNA sequences that translate to the same CDR3. J is TRBJ2-7 and V is TRBV18; 8 bases match TRBD2. Germline V gene lookup returns CDR1 KGHSH and CDR2 LQKENI. This CDR3 has 13 amino acids. J lost 3 bases, V lost 2 bases, and 0 bases had no gene match. CDR3 protein: CASSPSGSYEQYF. DNA of the CDR3: TGTGCCAGCTCACCAAGCGGGAGCTACGAGCAGTACTTC.

The chain is built from TRBV9 and TRBJ2-5, with 9 bases fitting TRBD2. The CDR3 is made up of 14 amino acids. The V segment lost 2 bases and the J segment 2 bases; nucleotides outside the gene matches: 1. Germline CDR1 SGDLS, CDR2 YYNGEE. The CDR3: CASSVSGSQETQYF. The CDR3 coding sequence is TGTGCCAGCAGCGTTAGCGGGAGTCAAGAGACCCAGTACTTC. The full variable domain, with the rest looked up from reference TRBV9 and TRBJ2-5, is DSGVTQTPKHLITATGQRVTLRCSPRSGDLSVYWYQQSLDQGLQFLIQYYNGEERAKGNILERFSAQQFPDLHSELNLSSLELGDSALYFCASSVSGSQETQYFGPGTRLLVL.

The chain employs TRBV9 and TRBJ2-3; 13 bases fit TRBD2. J was trimmed by 7 bases and V by 4 bases; bases with no gene match: 9. CDR1 and CDR2 from the germline V gene are SGDLS and YYNGEE. This CDR3 region has 16 residues. This CDR3 reads CASSPGLAGVVNTQYF. CDR3 sequence (DNA): TGTGCCAGCAGCCCCGGACTAGCGGGAGTCGTCAATACGCAGTATTTT.

This clone is medium-sized. The chain has TRBV7-2 and TRBJ1-4; 9 bases match TRBD1. V dropped 3 bases and J dropped 3; count of bases not matched to a gene: 2. Germline CDR1 is SGHTA and CDR2 is FQGNSA. This CDR3 region has 15 residues. The DNA for the CDR3 is TGTGCCAGCAGCTTTAACAGGGGGCCTAATGAAAAACTGTTTTTT. This encodes CASSFNRGPNEKLFF.

The chain joins TRBV7-6 to TRBJ2-2; D remains ambiguous. The V and J ends lost 5 bases and 5 bases respectively, with 6 bases between them. The germline V gene encodes CDR1 SGHVS and CDR2 FNYEAQ. This CDR3 comprises 12 residues. CDR3 protein: CASSLRTGELFF. The CDR3 coding sequence is TGTGCCAGCAGCCTGCGAACCGGGGAGCTGTTTTTT.

The chain carries TRBV6-5 and TRBJ1-1; D is undetermined. Trimming took 6 bases from V and 1 from J, leaving 9 bases between them. The CDR3 extends over 13 amino acids. In germline, CDR1 is MNHEY, CDR2 SVGAGI. The CDR3 bases are TGTGCCAGCAGGTCCCGGGAGAACACTGAAGCTTTCTTT. The encoded protein is CASRSRENTEAFF.

This chain links TRBV19 with TRBJ2-3; TRBD2 aligns across 8 bases. The length of the CDR3 is 15 residues. J lost 5 bases, V lost 3 bases, and 7 bases had no gene match. Germline CDR1 and CDR2: LNHDA and SQIVND (reference sequence). The CDR3 protein is CASSIGGGSGDTQYF. The CDR3 DNA follows: TGTGCCAGTAGTATCGGGGGGGGGAGTGGAGATACGCAGTATTTT.

The gene calls are TRBV7-2 and TRBJ1-6; TRBD1 is a possible D gene (5 bases). There are 13 residues in the CDR3. Trimming left V 5 bases short and J 7 bases short, with 9 bases between. Germline V CDR1 and CDR2: SGHTA, FQGNSA. This chain's CDR3 is CASSRDSNSPLHF. In DNA form, the CDR3 reads TGTGCCAGCAGCCGGGACTCCAATTCACCCCTCCACTTT. Supplemented by reference TRBV7-2 and TRBJ1-6, the full variable domain reads GAGVSQSPSNKVTEKGKDVELRCDPISGHTALYWYRQSLGQGLEFLIYFQGNSAPDKSGLPSDRFSAERTGGSVSTLTIQRTQQEDSAVYLCASSRDSNSPLHFGNGTRLTVT.

The J gene is TRBJ2-5, the V gene TRBV28, with a tentative D call TRBD2 (6 bases). CDR1 and CDR2 from the germline V gene are MDHEN and SYDVKM. V dropped 7 bases and J dropped 5 bases, with 23 bases sitting between them. This CDR3 contains 16 residues. CDR3 nucleotide sequence: TGTGCCAGCATCCCACGGCGAGCTCCTGGGAGGGAGACCCAGTACTTC. Its translation: CASIPRRAPGRETQYF. Full variable domain (missing parts from reference TRBV28 and TRBJ2-5): DVKVTQSSRYLVKRTGEKVFLECVQDMDHENMFWYRQDPGLGLRLIYFSYDVKMKEKGDIPEGYSVSREKKERFSLILESASTNQTSMYLCASIPRRAPGRETQYFGPGTRLLVL.